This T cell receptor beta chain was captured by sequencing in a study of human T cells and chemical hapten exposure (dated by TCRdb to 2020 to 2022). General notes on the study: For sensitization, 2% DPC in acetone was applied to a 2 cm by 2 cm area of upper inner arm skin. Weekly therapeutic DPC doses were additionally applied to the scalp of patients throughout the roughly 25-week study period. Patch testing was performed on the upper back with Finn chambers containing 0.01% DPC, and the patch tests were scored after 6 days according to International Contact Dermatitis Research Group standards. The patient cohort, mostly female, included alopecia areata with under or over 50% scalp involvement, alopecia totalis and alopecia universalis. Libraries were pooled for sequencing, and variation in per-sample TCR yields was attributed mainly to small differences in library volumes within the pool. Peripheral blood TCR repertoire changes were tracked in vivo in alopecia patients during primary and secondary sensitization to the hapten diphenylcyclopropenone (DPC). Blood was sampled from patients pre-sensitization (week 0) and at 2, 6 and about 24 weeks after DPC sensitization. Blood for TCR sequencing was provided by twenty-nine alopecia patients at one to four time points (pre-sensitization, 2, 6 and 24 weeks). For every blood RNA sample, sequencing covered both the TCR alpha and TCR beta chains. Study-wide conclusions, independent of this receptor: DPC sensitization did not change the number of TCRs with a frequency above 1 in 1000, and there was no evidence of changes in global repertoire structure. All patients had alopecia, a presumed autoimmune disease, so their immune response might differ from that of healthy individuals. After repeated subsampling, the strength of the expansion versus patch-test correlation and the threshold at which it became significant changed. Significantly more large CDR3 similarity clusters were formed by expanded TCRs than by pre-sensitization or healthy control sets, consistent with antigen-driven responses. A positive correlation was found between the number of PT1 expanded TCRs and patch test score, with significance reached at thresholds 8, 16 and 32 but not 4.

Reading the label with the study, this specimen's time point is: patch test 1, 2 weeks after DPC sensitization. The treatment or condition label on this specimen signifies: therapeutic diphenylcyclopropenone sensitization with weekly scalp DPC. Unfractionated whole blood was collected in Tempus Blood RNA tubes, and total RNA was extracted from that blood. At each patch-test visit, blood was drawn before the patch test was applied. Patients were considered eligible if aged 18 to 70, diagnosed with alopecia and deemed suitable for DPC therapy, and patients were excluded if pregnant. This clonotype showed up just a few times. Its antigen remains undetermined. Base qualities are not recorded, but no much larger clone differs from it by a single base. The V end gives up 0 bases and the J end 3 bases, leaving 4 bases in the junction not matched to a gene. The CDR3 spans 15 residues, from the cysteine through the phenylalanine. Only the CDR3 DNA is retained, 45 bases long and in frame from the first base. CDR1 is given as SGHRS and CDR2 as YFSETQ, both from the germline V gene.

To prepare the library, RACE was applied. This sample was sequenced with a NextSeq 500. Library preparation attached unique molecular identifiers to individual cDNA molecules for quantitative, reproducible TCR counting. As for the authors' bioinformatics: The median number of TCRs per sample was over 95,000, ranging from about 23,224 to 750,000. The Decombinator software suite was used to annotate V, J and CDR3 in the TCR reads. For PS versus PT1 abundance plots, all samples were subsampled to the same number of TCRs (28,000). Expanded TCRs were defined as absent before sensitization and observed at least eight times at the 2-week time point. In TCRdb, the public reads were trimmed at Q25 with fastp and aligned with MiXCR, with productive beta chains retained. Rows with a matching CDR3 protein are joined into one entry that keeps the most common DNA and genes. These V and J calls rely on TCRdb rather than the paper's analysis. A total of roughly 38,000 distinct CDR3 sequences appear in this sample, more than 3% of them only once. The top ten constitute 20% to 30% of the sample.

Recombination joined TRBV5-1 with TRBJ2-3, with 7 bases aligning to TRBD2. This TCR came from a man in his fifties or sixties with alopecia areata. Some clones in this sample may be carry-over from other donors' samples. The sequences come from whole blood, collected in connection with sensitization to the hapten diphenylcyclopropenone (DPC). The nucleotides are TGCGCCAGCAGCTTGGGGGTACTAGCGACAGATACGCAGTATTTT. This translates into CASSLGVLATDTQYF. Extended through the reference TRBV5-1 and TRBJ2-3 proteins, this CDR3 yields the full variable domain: KAGVTQTPRYLIKTRGQQVTLSCSPISGHRSVSWYQQTPGQGLQFLFEYFSETQRNKGNFPGRFSGRQFSNSRSEMNVSTLELGDSALYLCASSLGVLATDTQYFGPGTRLTVL.